This T cell receptor beta chain was captured in a study of T cell responses to AZD1222 COVID-19 vaccine (dated by TCRdb to the early 2020s). At the level of the whole study: AZD1222 recipients given second doses at about 4 weeks or at about 12 weeks were pooled, since spike-specific TCR depth and breadth were not found to differ between the two schedules. A total of just over 230 trial participants underwent TCR sequencing, of whom 207 had received two doses of AZD1222 and around 26 had received two doses of the MenACWY control vaccine. Trial participants were enrolled into age subgroups of 18-55, 56-69 and 70-plus years, which contained 148, 28 and 57 TCR-sequenced participants, respectively.

The CDR3, from cysteine to phenylalanine, totals 16 residues. CDR3 DNA is the only sequence kept; it has 48 bases, read in frame from the first base. At the junction V is shortened by 2 bases and J by 4 bases, with 18 bases in between. CDR1 is given as MNHEY and CDR2 as SVGEGT, both from the germline V gene. Broader findings and caveats from the paper: The 56-69-year group was small, and its depth increase did not reach significance, likely because of low power. After two AZD1222 doses, both the breadth and the depth of spike-specific TCRs were significantly higher than at day 0 and than in MenACWY recipients. Epitopes outside the regions mutated in the B.1.351 and B.1.1.7 variants were reportedly recognized by nearly half of the unique spike-specific TCRs. Because no day 14 peak-response samples were available, the repertoires could be characterized only after the peak T cell response. Conclusions about previously exposed vaccinees were limited because only a handful of AZD1222 recipients were SARS-CoV-2 seropositive at baseline. Vaccine-associated CD4 TCRs spanned the whole spike protein, with dominant responses in regions 160-218 and 743-854. Participants were mostly white British, with more females than males. The authors suggested clonal diversity may have been underestimated.

The label giving this sample's time point can be read as: baseline before first vaccination. Samples from vaccinated people were obtained from the UK trials COV001 and COV002, which included a single-blind randomized controlled phase 2/3 trial of AZD1222 (ChAdOx1 nCoV-19) in healthy adults. Trial participant PBMC samples were collected at day 0 and day 28 after the second dose for TCRbeta chain sequencing. The CDR3 regions of human TCRbeta chains were analyzed by immunosequencing. On the authors' methods: Repertoire TCRs were matched against a reference library of SARS-CoV-2-specific TCRs generated with the MIRA antigen-specificity platform. Breadth meant the fraction of unique TCRs that were SARS-CoV-2-associated, whereas depth meant the fraction of total T cells that were SARS-CoV-2-associated. Each spike-specific TCR was assigned to its reactive spike region and to a CD4 or CD8 class using the MIRA data. Log10-transformed breadth and depth values were compared by one-way ANOVA with Sidak's multiple comparisons tests. The table was pulled from immuneACCESS by TCRdb, which kept in-frame rearrangements only. Such tables lose some clones; where checked, under half of the loss comes from unresolved V genes, and the rest has no known cause. V and J calls and clone size come straight from that table; D and trimming were deduced from the DNA. A total of some 130,000 clones appear in this sample, roughly 90% of them only once. 5.5% to 6.5% of the sample rests with the top ten.

In its sample, this clone was seen once. The target of this receptor is not known. No qualities accompany the bases; no much larger clone lies one base away. This material consisted of peripheral blood, taken on day 0 of AZD1222 vaccination. The source is an adult in good health. The rearrangement combines TRBV6-2 or TRBV6-3 with TRBJ2-7, and TRBD1 may be the D gene, going by 6 matching bases. In nucleotides, the sequence is TGTGCCAGCAGTTACCTGAGGGGACACCAGGGATACGAGCAGTACTTC. This encodes CASSYLRGHQGYEQYF.